This T cell receptor (beta chain) appears in the sequencing data of a study of cytomegalovirus exposure and HLA in healthy donors. Study-wide findings and caveats: V segments that were indistinguishable, TRBV6-2 and TRBV6-3 among them, were omitted from analysis. There were 150 or so TCR beta chains listed as cytomegalovirus-associated.

The PCR ran on 60 Vbeta and 13 Jbeta primers. Here immunoSEQ multiplex PCR was the method, and the copy in TCRdb shows in-frame clones only, minus some. The sample lists some 250,000 clones, roughly 80% occurring once. In its sample, this clone was seen once. Its antigen remains unknown. J lost 5 bases, V lost 6 bases, and 4 bases had no gene match. Germline-derived CDR1 and CDR2 are SNHLY and FYNNEI. This CDR3 spans 13 amino acids. The rearrangement links TRBV2 to TRBJ1-5; 7 nucleotides line up with TRBD1. Sequencing was carried out using PBMCs. The source of this sequence is a woman aged 40 to 50 in good health and CMV-seropositive. The CDR3 nucleotides read TGTGCCAGCAGCCGGGACAGCTATCAGCCCCAGCATTTT. The encoded protein is CASSRDSYQPQHF.